This entry lists 30 T cell receptor beta chains sequenced from one sample in a study of cytomegalovirus exposure and HLA in healthy donors. Primers for the PCR totalled 60 Vbeta and 13 Jbeta. Measured with immunoSEQ multiplex PCR; TCRdb has only the in-frame clones, and not every one. Of some 120,000 clones listed, around 70% are singletons. Sequences were obtained from PBMCs. These TCRs come from a woman aged 18-29 years in good health and CMV-seronegative.

The chain uses TRBV6-1 and TRBJ1-2; no clear D. This CDR3 comprises 14 residues. Trimming took off 8 bases at V and 4 bases at J, with 17 bases between the two ends. In germline, CDR1 is MNHNS, CDR2 SASEGT. The CDR3 DNA is TGTGCCAGCGCTGGGCTTCACGCGGGCTATGGCTACACCTTC. It specifies CASAGLHAGYGYTF.

This sequence joins TRBV6-5 and TRBJ2-7, with unresolved D. CDR3 length equals 14 residues. Germline lookup yields CDR1 MNHEY and CDR2 SVGAGI. V lost 0 bases and J lost 7, with 13 bases in between. The CDR3 DNA sequence: TGTGCCAGCAGTTACTCGCCAGACCGGAGAGAGCAGTACTTC. Encoded protein: CASSYSPDRREQYF.

The chain couples TRBV7-9 to TRBJ2-5; 7 bases are shared with TRBD2. Germline assignment: CDR1 SEHNR and CDR2 FQNEAQ (reference sequence). The CDR3 length is 17 residues. V shed 1 base and J 1 base; nucleotides not matched to a gene: 9. The CDR3 is CASSLVRGTGGQETQYF. The CDR3 bases are TGTGCCAGCAGCTTAGTCCGGGGCACGGGAGGCCAAGAGACCCAGTACTTC.

The CDR3 region has the DNA TGTGCCAGCAGCAAACAGGACTATGGCTACACCTTC. Translating it yields CASSKQDYGYTF. The genes are TRBV11-2 and TRBJ1-2; a possible D gene is TRBD1 (5 bases). Germline V gene lookup returns CDR1 SGHAT and CDR2 FQNNGV. Trimming shortened V by 5 bases and J by 3 bases, and 7 bases separated the two germline ends. The CDR3 loop spans 12 amino acids. The variable domain in full, with the rest retrieved from reference TRBV11-2 and TRBJ1-2, is EAGVAQSPRYKIIEKRQSVAFWCNPISGHATLYWYQQILGQGPKLLIQFQNNGVVDDSQLPKDRFSAERLKGVDSTLKIQPAKLEDSAVYLCASSKQDYGYTFGSGTRLTVV.

A single count supports this clone. The chain carries TRBV15 and TRBJ1-2; D possibly corresponds to TRBD1 (5 bases). The CDR3 is made up of 14 amino acids. With 0 bases removed from V and 3 bases from J, the gap between germline ends came to 8 bases. Germline-derived CDR1 and CDR2 are LNHNV and YYDKDF (reference sequence). As DNA, the CDR3 is TGTGCCACCAGCAGAGAACCCAGGGACTATGGCTACACCTTC. Its protein product is CATSREPRDYGYTF.

The V and J genes are TRBV9 and TRBJ2-2; TRBD2 matches 16 bases. The germline V gene encodes CDR1 SGDLS and CDR2 YYNGEE. V lost 2 bases and J lost 6; bases outside the gene matches: 4. The length of the CDR3 is 17 residues. CDR3 region: CASSVGLAGGPAGELFF. CDR3 coding DNA: TGTGCCAGCAGCGTGGGACTAGCGGGGGGGCCCGCCGGGGAGCTGTTTTTT.

In its sample, this clone was seen a few times. This chain uses TRBV11-2 with TRBJ1-1; TRBD1 agrees at 7 bases. Germline V gives CDR1 SGHAT, CDR2 FQNNGV. This CDR3 spans 14 amino acids. V was clipped by 2 bases and J by 1 base; unmatched bases: 1. In DNA, the CDR3 is TGTGCCAGCAGCTTAAGACAGGGGAACACTGAAGCTTTCTTT. Translated: CASSLRQGNTEAFF.

Comments on this clone: The conserved closing phenylalanine or tryptophan is absent in this CDR3, likely reflecting a read error. The J gene is TRBJ2-6, the V gene TRBV30; possible D gene TRBD2, 6 bases. This CDR3 region has 16 residues. Trimming left V 7 bases short and J 1 base short, with 17 bases between. The germline V gene encodes CDR1 GTSNPN and CDR2 SVGIG (reference sequence). CDR3 in DNA: TGTGCCTTCAAAACGGAGGGTATGTCTGGGGCCAACGTCCTGACTGTC. This gives the protein CAFKTEGMSGANVLTV.

V is TRBV4-2 and J is TRBJ2-2; TRBD2 aligns across 8 bases. The CDR3 covers 15 residues. Germline CDR1 reads LGHNA; CDR2 reads YNFKEQ. V shed 7 bases and J 5 bases; nucleotides not matched to a gene: 9. The CDR3 DNA is TGTGCCAGCACAGGGAACCCGGGGGGGACCGGGGAGCTGTTTTTT. This sequence encodes CASTGNPGGTGELFF.

This clone was seen a handful of times. The DNA of the CDR3 is TGTGCCAGCAGTCCAGGACAGTCCTCGGGGCCCCAGCATTTT. It translates to CASSPGQSSGPQHF. The chain uses TRBV27 and TRBJ1-5; D possibly corresponds to TRBD1 (6 bases). The CDR3 contains 14 residues. Germline values: CDR1 MNHEY, CDR2 SMNVEV (reference sequence). Trimming cost V 5 bases and J 9 bases, with 17 bases left between them.

The genes are TRBV19 and TRBJ1-6; 7 nucleotides line up with TRBD1. The CDR3 contains 17 residues. Looked up from germline, CDR1 is LNHDA and CDR2 is SQIVND (reference sequence). V was clipped by 5 bases and J by 0 bases; unmatched bases: 7. The CDR3 coding sequence is TGTGCCAGTAGTTCGAGACAGGGCAACTCCTATAATTCACCCCTCCACTTT. It is translated as CASSSRQGNSYNSPLHF.

This chain joins TRBV4-1 and TRBJ1-4; 7 positions agree with TRBD1. The CDR3 covers 15 residues. V lost 3 bases, J lost 7 bases, and 8 bases stayed unmatched. Per germline, CDR1 MGHRA and CDR2 YSYEKL. The CDR3 DNA reads as TGCGCCAGCAGCCAGCCGGGACAGTGGGGTGAAAAACTGTTTTTT. It is translated as CASSQPGQWGEKLFF.

This clone has more than one count but fewer than ten. This chain joins TRBV6-5 and TRBJ1-5; 7 bases align to TRBD1. Trimming cost V 4 bases and J 5 bases; bases outside gene matches: 11. From germline, CDR1 is MNHEY and CDR2 SVGAGI. The CDR3 length is 16 residues. The CDR3 protein is CASSFRGTASDQPQHF. In nucleotides, the CDR3 is TGTGCCAGCAGTTTCCGCGGGACAGCTAGTGATCAGCCCCAGCATTTT.

In its sample, this clone was seen a few times. The chain links TRBV19 to TRBJ2-2; perhaps TRBD1 as D (5 bases). The CDR3 loop spans 13 amino acids. V lost 8 bases to trimming and J lost 5 bases, with 12 bases between them. CDR1 LNHDA and CDR2 SQIVND come from the germline V gene (reference sequence). CDR3 in amino acids: CASRQGSTGELFF. The CDR3 nucleotides are TGTGCCAGTCGGCAGGGTTCGACCGGGGAGCTGTTTTTT.

The rearrangement joins TRBV28 to TRBJ2-3, with D possibly being TRBD2 (6 bases). This CDR3 spans 16 amino acids. Per the germline V gene, CDR1 is MDHEN and CDR2 is SYDVKM. V lost 6 bases and J 6 bases, leaving 22 bases between the germline ends. The CDR3 DNA sequence: TGTGCCAGCAGCCAAAGGGGACTCTCAAAGGGGGATACGCAGTATTTT. Translated, it gives CASSQRGLSKGDTQYF. The variable domain in full, with the rest retrieved from reference TRBV28 and TRBJ2-3, is DVKVTQSSRYLVKRTGEKVFLECVQDMDHENMFWYRQDPGLGLRLIYFSYDVKMKEKGDIPEGYSVSREKKERFSLILESASTNQTSMYLCASSQRGLSKGDTQYFGPGTRLTVL.

The V gene is TRBV25-1, the J gene TRBJ1-1; no firm D call. The V end was cut by 6 bases, the J end by 8 bases, with 16 bases between. From germline, CDR1 is MGHDK and CDR2 SYGVNS. The CDR3 spans 13 residues. The CDR3 sequence is CASRSLARQEAFF. The CDR3 coding sequence is TGTGCCAGCAGGAGCTTAGCAAGGCAGGAAGCTTTCTTT.

The chain is built from TRBV6-6 and TRBJ1-1; tentative D call: TRBD1 (5 bases). Looked up from germline, CDR1 is MNHNY and CDR2 is SVGAGI (reference sequence). V was clipped by 1 base and J by 1 base, with 10 bases between them. The CDR3 is 15 residues long. CDR3 region: CASSYWPGQNTEAFF. CDR3 bases: TGTGCCAGCAGTTACTGGCCAGGGCAGAACACTGAAGCTTTCTTT.

The V gene is TRBV5-5, the J gene TRBJ1-5, with TRBD1 as a possible D gene (6 bases). Trimming pared 4 bases from V and 3 bases from J, leaving 14 bases between. Germline-derived CDR1 and CDR2 are SGHKS and YYEKEE (reference sequence). The CDR3 covers 15 residues. The CDR3 sequence is CASSRRWDTNQPQHF. CDR3 in DNA: TGTGCCAGCAGCCGACGGTGGGACACCAATCAGCCCCAGCATTTT.

This clone was seen once. This sequence joins TRBV5-1 and TRBJ2-7; 7 bases are shared with TRBD1. Germline V gene lookup returns CDR1 SGHRS and CDR2 YFSETQ. The V gene end was trimmed by 0 bases and the J gene end by 0 bases; junction bases not matched to a gene: 3. This CDR3 spans 15 amino acids. CDR3 loop: CASSLGDRISYEQYF. The CDR3 DNA follows: TGCGCCAGCAGCTTGGGGGACAGAATCTCCTACGAGCAGTACTTC.

This clone appeared a few times. V is TRBV6-5 and J is TRBJ2-2; possibly TRBD1 for D (6 bases). V lost 9 bases and J lost 5, with 16 bases in between. Germline CDR1 MNHEY, CDR2 SVGAGI. This CDR3 is built from 14 residues. The CDR3 sequence: CASNEQGRTGELFF. The CDR3 nucleotides are TGTGCCAGTAACGAACAGGGCCGGACCGGGGAGCTGTTTTTT.

This chain joins TRBV30 and TRBJ2-7; 8 nucleotides line up with TRBD1. This CDR3 spans 12 amino acids. CDR1 is GTSNPN and CDR2 is SVGIG in the germline V gene (reference sequence). The trim removed 3 bases at V and 4 bases at J, leaving 2 bases unmatched. The DNA of the CDR3 is TGTGCCTGGAGGCAGGGGGCTTACGAGCAGTACTTC. Encoded protein: CAWRQGAYEQYF.

The chain has TRBV5-1 and TRBJ1-2; 7 bases are a match to TRBD1. The CDR3 is 15 amino acids. Trimming cost V 3 bases and J 7 bases; bases outside gene matches: 12. The germline V gene encodes CDR1 SGHRS and CDR2 YFSETQ. CDR3 DNA sequence: TGCGCCAGCAGCTCGGGGACAGCGGAGGGGGCTGGCTACACCTTC. Translated: CASSSGTAEGAGYTF.

There are a few counts of this clone. This chain connects TRBV28 to TRBJ1-5; the match to TRBD1 covers 10 bases. J was trimmed by 6 bases and V by 6 bases; bases with no gene match: 8. The CDR3 sequence is 15 residues long. CDR1 MDHEN and CDR2 SYDVKM come from the germline V gene. The CDR3 DNA follows: TGTGCCAGCAGGATGGGACAGGGGATCGGTCAGCCCCAGCATTTT. Its protein is CASRMGQGIGQPQHF.

The chain has TRBV5-4 and TRBJ1-1, with D unclear. Germline loops: CDR1 SGHNT, CDR2 YYREEE (reference sequence). The ends were cut back, 0 bases at V and 1 base at J, with 4 bases in the middle. The CDR3 totals 13 residues. CDR3: CASSLARNTEAFF. In DNA, the CDR3 is TGTGCCAGCAGCTTGGCGAGGAACACTGAAGCTTTCTTT.

The rearrangement links TRBV6-5 to TRBJ1-2; 9 nucleotides align to TRBD1. J was trimmed by 4 bases and V by 0 bases; bases with no gene match: 3. The CDR3 is 15 amino acids. The germline CDR1 and CDR2 sequences are MNHEY and SVGAGI. CDR3 residues: CASSYSTGGGYGYTF. In DNA, the CDR3 is TGTGCCAGCAGTTACTCGACAGGGGGAGGCTATGGCTACACCTTC.

This sequence joins TRBV6-5 and TRBJ1-2; D possibly corresponds to TRBD1 (5 bases). V lost 0 bases and J 5 bases, leaving 13 bases between the germline ends. Per germline, CDR1 MNHEY and CDR2 SVGAGI. The CDR3 consists of 15 residues. This CDR3 is CASSYSLQGGYGYTF. The CDR3 DNA is TGTGCCAGCAGTTACTCGTTGCAGGGAGGATATGGCTACACCTTC.

The rearrangement joins TRBV5-1 to TRBJ1-3; D is possibly TRBD1 (6 bases). The V gene lost 3 bases and the J gene lost 0 bases, with 19 bases spanning the gap. This CDR3 spans 18 amino acids. Germline assignment: CDR1 SGHRS and CDR2 YFSETQ. CDR3 protein: CASSSLLQTGISGNTIYF. The CDR3 DNA reads TGCGCCAGCAGCTCCTTACTACAAACAGGGATCTCTGGAAACACCATATATTTT.

The V call is TRBV15, the J call TRBJ1-4; D is unclear. V was shortened by 0 bases and J by 10 bases, with 6 bases between the two germline ends. The CDR3 runs to 12 residues. The V gene's germline CDR1 is LNHNV and CDR2 YYDKDF (reference sequence). As DNA, the CDR3 is TGTGCCACCAGCAGAGATAACGGAAAACTGTTTTTT. Its protein product is CATSRDNGKLFF.

In this sample, this clone turned up a few times. The genes are TRBV30 and TRBJ2-5; D perhaps matches TRBD2 (6 bases). The length of the CDR3 is 15 residues. V lost 2 bases to trimming and J lost 4 bases, with 17 bases between them. CDR1 is GTSNPN, CDR2 SVGIG, per germline (reference sequence). DNA of the CDR3: TGTGCCTGGAGTATCCCAGCGGGCCTGGGAGAGACCCAGTACTTC. Amino acids: CAWSIPAGLGETQYF.

The chain uses TRBV5-4 and TRBJ1-6; D not certain. Trimming took 4 bases from V and 0 from J, leaving 11 bases between them. Germline V lookup: CDR1 SGHNT, CDR2 YYREEE (reference sequence). The CDR3 consists of 16 residues. The CDR3 region is CASSALETSYNSPLHF. CDR3 nucleotide sequence: TGTGCCAGCAGCGCTCTGGAGACCTCCTATAATTCACCCCTCCACTTT.